This T cell receptor (beta chain) is from a study of early T cells in non-severe SARS-CoV-2 infection. For the study at large: Chains were not paired, and sequencing was done on bulk RNA from unsorted whole blood.

This CDR3 spans 14 amino acids. Individual cDNA molecules were tagged with unique molecular identifiers. TCRdb reanalysed the 5' RACE reads using MiXCR and keeps one entry per CDR3 protein. The table includes around 50,000 distinct CDR3 sequences, around a tenth detected once. The study's findings and limits: A preference for anti-spike CD8 responses marked VDJdb matching, which missed private and CD4 specificities.

This clonotype was found many times. Its antigen is unidentified. The sample taken for sequencing was whole blood. The receptor was isolated from an adult who was a healthcare worker with PCR-confirmed SARS-CoV-2 infection or an uninfected control (not recorded which). The chain links TRBV21-1 to TRBJ2-3; TRBD2 reflects the table's D call only, with no check against the DNA. TRBV21-1 is flagged as a pseudogene. The CDR3 here is CASSRGGSTDTQYF. For the CDR3, the DNA is TGTGCCAGCAGCAGGGGAGGGAGTACAGATACGCAGTATTTT.